A single sample is the source of the 21 T cell receptor beta chains below, sequenced in a study of cytomegalovirus exposure and HLA in healthy donors. Use of 60 Vbeta and 13 Jbeta primers characterized the PCR. TCRdb's copy holds only in-frame clones and misses some; the assay was immunoSEQ multiplex PCR. The sample lists about 170,000 clones, about 65% occurring once. Sequencing was carried out using PBMCs. The receptors shown here come from a man aged 35-49 years in good health and CMV-seropositive.

The chain joins TRBV2 to TRBJ2-7; 9 bases are shared with TRBD1. The V segment lost 5 bases and the J segment 1 base; nucleotides outside the gene matches: 6. Per the germline V gene, CDR1 is SNHLY and CDR2 is FYNNEI. The CDR3 spans 15 residues. In DNA form, the CDR3 reads TGTGCCAGCAGTTCCCGACAGGGGGTGTCCTACGAGCAGTACTTC. It is translated as CASSSRQGVSYEQYF.

V gene TRBV6-5 combines with J gene TRBJ2-2; D remains unclear. Germline V gene lookup returns CDR1 MNHEY and CDR2 SVGAGI. V gave up 0 bases and J gave up 5 bases, with 7 bases separating them. The length of the CDR3 is 14 residues. The CDR3 region has the DNA TGTGCCAGCAGTTACTCCTTAGCTACCGGGGAGCTGTTTTTT. Amino acids: CASSYSLATGELFF.

This clone was detected only a few times. J is TRBJ2-7 and V is TRBV27; 8 positions match TRBD2. There are 18 residues in the CDR3. The germline gives CDR1 MNHEY, CDR2 SMNVEV (reference sequence). The V segment lost 3 bases and the J segment 4 bases; nucleotides outside the gene matches: 17. CDR3 in amino acids: CASSFIGPWGGGRYEQYF. In nucleotides, the CDR3 is TGTGCCAGCAGTTTCATCGGACCGTGGGGCGGGGGGCGATACGAGCAGTACTTC.

This clone was counted once. The V gene is TRBV6-6, the J gene TRBJ1-5; unclear D gene. Trimming cost V 5 bases and J 4 bases, with 3 bases left between them. Germline CDR1 is MNHNY and CDR2 is SVGAGI (reference sequence). There are 11 residues in the CDR3. This chain's CDR3 is CASSQNQPQHF. As DNA, the CDR3 is TGTGCCAGCAGTCAGAATCAGCCCCAGCATTTT.

The genes are TRBV6-6 and TRBJ2-7, with 12 bases matching TRBD1. Germline trimming cut 6 bases from V and 4 bases from J; bases unmatched to any gene: 7. Germline CDR1 reads MNHNY; CDR2 reads SVGAGI (reference sequence). The CDR3 has 15 residues. CDR3 residues: CASSQPGQGAYEQYF. CDR3 nucleotides: TGTGCCAGCAGCCAGCCGGGACAGGGGGCGTACGAGCAGTACTTC.

This chain links TRBV19 with TRBJ2-7; TRBD1 aligns across 8 bases. The CDR3 spans 15 residues. V was clipped by 3 bases and J by 4 bases; unmatched bases: 8. The germline gives CDR1 LNHDA, CDR2 SQIVND (reference sequence). This CDR3 is CASSITGQGSYEQYF. CDR3 nucleotide sequence: TGTGCCAGTAGTATCACCGGACAGGGCTCATACGAGCAGTACTTC.

Only one count was recorded for this clone. The chain recombines TRBV7-6 with TRBJ2-3, with D unclear. The V end lost 2 bases, the J end lost 7 bases, and 7 bases lay between the germline ends. Germline CDR1 and CDR2: SGHVS and FNYEAQ. This CDR3 has 12 amino acids. CDR3 bases: TGTGCCAGCAGCTTACGAGAAAATACGCAGTATTTT. Amino acids: CASSLRENTQYF.

The chain carries TRBV5-6 and TRBJ2-7; D gene unclear. This CDR3 comprises 13 residues. Germline V lookup: CDR1 SGHDT, CDR2 YYEEEE. V lost 1 base, J lost 3 bases, and 8 bases lay in between. The CDR3 region is CASSLNRNYEQYF. As DNA, the CDR3 is TGTGCCAGCAGCTTGAACAGAAACTACGAGCAGTACTTC.

The CDR3 region has the DNA TGTGCCAGCAGTCAACTAGCGGGGGGGCCCGACGAGCAGTACTTC. Translating it yields CASSQLAGGPDEQYF. The gene calls are TRBV2 and TRBJ2-7, with 13 positions matching TRBD2. J lost 5 bases, V lost 5 bases, and 6 bases had no gene match. This CDR3 comprises 15 residues. The germline V gene has CDR1 SNHLY and CDR2 FYNNEI.

This clone was detected a few times. CDR3 in DNA: TGTGCCAGCACTGTGGCAAACACTGAAGCTTTCTTT. Encoded protein: CASTVANTEAFF. This chain links TRBV2 with TRBJ1-1; no reliable D call. The length of the CDR3 is 12 residues. The ends were cut back, 7 bases at V and 2 bases at J, with 8 bases in the middle. In germline, CDR1 is SNHLY, CDR2 FYNNEI. Full variable domain (remainder filled in from reference TRBV2 and TRBJ1-1): EPEVTQTPSHQVTQMGQEVILRCVPISNHLYFYWYRQILGQKVEFLVSFYNNEISEKSEIFDDQFSVERPDGSNFTLKIRSTKLEDSAMYFCASTVANTEAFFGQGTRLTVV.

The chain uses TRBV9 and TRBJ1-1, with 8 positions matching TRBD1. The CDR3 length is 15 residues. Germline CDR1 is SGDLS and CDR2 is YYNGEE. V lost 3 bases to trimming and J lost 4 bases; unmatched junction nucleotides: 8. The CDR3 is CASSAPQGGGTEAFF. The DNA for the CDR3 is TGTGCCAGCAGCGCACCACAGGGGGGGGGCACTGAAGCTTTCTTT.

Only a few counts were recorded for this clone. The chain combines TRBV9 with TRBJ1-2; D call uncertain. Germline V gives CDR1 SGDLS, CDR2 YYNGEE. CDR3 length: 14 amino acids. The V and J ends lost 0 bases and 2 bases respectively, with 8 bases between them. The CDR3 sequence is CASSVEAGNYGYTF. CDR3 sequence (DNA): TGTGCCAGCAGCGTAGAAGCGGGGAACTATGGCTACACCTTC.

The rearrangement joins TRBV23-1 to TRBJ1-4; D perhaps matches TRBD1 (6 bases). TRBV23-1 falls under the ORF class, with uncertain function. V was pared by 2 bases and J by 6 bases, with 16 bases between. This CDR3 contains 16 residues. CDR3 nucleotide sequence: TGCGCCAGCAGTCAAGACCAGGGGTCCTCAGATGAAAAACTGTTTTTT. This codes for CASSQDQGSSDEKLFF.

The chain employs TRBV19 and TRBJ1-6; D may be TRBD1 (5 bases). Germline V lookup: CDR1 LNHDA, CDR2 SQIVND (reference sequence). The germline V and J ends were trimmed by 2 bases and 0 bases, with 5 bases remaining between them. This CDR3 spans 15 amino acids. CDR3 DNA sequence: TGTGCCAGTAGTATACAGGGCTCCTATAATTCACCCCTCCACTTT. It codes for CASSIQGSYNSPLHF.

The V gene is TRBV10-3, the J gene TRBJ2-1; D uncertain. CDR1 and CDR2 (germline): ENHRY, SYGVKD. The V end lost 3 bases, the J end lost 7 bases, and 13 bases lay between the germline ends. The CDR3 has 14 amino acids. The CDR3 region is CAISDSAGGNEQFF. CDR3 bases: TGTGCCATCAGTGACTCAGCAGGTGGGAATGAGCAGTTCTTC.

This CDR3 is CASSESWRNQPQHF. In DNA, the CDR3 is TGTGCCAGCAGTGAGAGTTGGAGGAATCAGCCCCAGCATTTT. This rearrangement joins TRBV6-6 to TRBJ1-5; D is uncertain. The CDR3 has 14 amino acids. V was cut by 5 bases and J by 4 bases, with 12 bases left in between. Germline V gene data show CDR1 as MNHNY and CDR2 as SVGAGI (reference sequence).

The rearrangement joins TRBV11-2 to TRBJ1-2; a weak D match, TRBD1 (6 bases). This CDR3 is 12 amino acids long. Germline V gives CDR1 SGHAT, CDR2 FQNNGV. Trimming left V 11 bases short and J 2 bases short, with 12 bases between. As DNA, the CDR3 is TGTGCCGAGGGGGATGCAAACTATGGCTACACCTTC. This encodes CAEGDANYGYTF.

V usage is TRBV5-4 and J usage is TRBJ1-4, with no clear D. V was pared by 3 bases and J by 8 bases, with 11 bases between. The CDR3 totals 13 residues. Germline CDR1 is SGHNT and CDR2 is YYREEE (reference sequence). The CDR3 reads CASSSNREEKLFF. Written as DNA, the CDR3 is TGTGCCAGCAGCTCCAACAGAGAAGAAAAACTGTTTTTT.

CDR3 sequence reads: CASIPSGKETQYF. DNA for the CDR3: TGTGCCAGCATCCCCAGCGGGAAAGAGACCCAGTACTTC. The chain links TRBV7-9 to TRBJ2-5, with 7 bases lining up with TRBD2. V was clipped by 7 bases and J by 3 bases; unmatched bases: 5. Looked up from germline, CDR1 is SEHNR and CDR2 is FQNEAQ (reference sequence). There are 13 residues in the CDR3.

The chain couples TRBV10-3 to TRBJ2-1; 14 bases map to TRBD2. In germline, CDR1 is ENHRY, CDR2 SYGVKD. V trimming: 0 bases; J trimming: 2 bases; junction bases outside the gene matches: 3. This CDR3 is 18 amino acids long. CDR3 sequence reads: CAISESRTSGGPYNEQFF. The CDR3 DNA reads TGTGCCATCAGTGAGTCCCGGACTAGCGGGGGGCCCTACAATGAGCAGTTCTTC.

The chain couples TRBV9 to TRBJ2-3, with TRBD2 as a possible D gene (6 bases). The CDR3 totals 15 residues. Germline V gene data show CDR1 as SGDLS and CDR2 as YYNGEE. V gave up 0 bases and J gave up 6 bases, with 14 bases separating them. CDR3 amino acids: CASSVGSGGTDTQYF. The CDR3 DNA reads TGTGCCAGCAGCGTAGGGTCCGGGGGTACTGATACGCAGTATTTT.